A selection of T cell receptor beta chains follows, all from one sample in a study of response to subunit inactivated influenza vaccine. TCRdb re-called the RT-PCR reads with MiXCR, one entry per CDR3 protein. Of hundreds of thousands of distinct CDR3 sequences in the sample, 7.5% to 8.5% are singletons; the top ten hold about an eighth. The sample in question was PBMCs from blood, obtained about 23 months after vaccination. All receptors come from a man between 50 and 69 years old who received an inactivated influenza vaccine. The CDR3 runs from the conserved cysteine through the conserved F or W. Each record gives: clone size, V gene, J gene, CDR3 protein. Clone sizes are given selectively: once, few, many, or a class where the clone is expanded.

clone_size: few; v_call: TRBV12-3/TRBV12-4; j_call: TRBJ2-1; cdr3_aa: CASSFRLAGGYEQFF
clone_size: few; v_call: TRBV20-1; j_call: TRBJ1-3; cdr3_aa: CSVPGVGNTIYF
clone_size: few; v_call: TRBV2; j_call: TRBJ2-4; cdr3_aa: CASTLLQAVYF
clone_size: .; v_call: TRBV2; j_call: TRBJ1-4; cdr3_aa: CAKKASNEKLFF
clone_size: many; v_call: TRBV24-1; j_call: TRBJ2-7; cdr3_aa: CATSEGYEQYF
clone_size: few; v_call: TRBV2; j_call: TRBJ2-1; cdr3_aa: CAGAGLAYNEQFF
clone_size: few; v_call: TRBV7-2; j_call: TRBJ2-7; cdr3_aa: CASGRRTSYEQYF
clone_size: few; v_call: TRBV19; j_call: TRBJ2-7; cdr3_aa: CASSTSTGITAYEQYF
clone_size: few; v_call: TRBV6-2/TRBV6-3; j_call: TRBJ2-7; cdr3_aa: CASCGDSYEQYF
clone_size: .; v_call: TRBV20-1; j_call: TRBJ2-7; cdr3_aa: CSANRLAGAEPLIYEQYF
clone_size: few; v_call: TRBV28; j_call: TRBJ2-7; cdr3_aa: CASSSYTGIGEQYF
clone_size: few; v_call: TRBV7-8; j_call: TRBJ2-7; cdr3_aa: CASSLREHGEQYF
clone_size: .; v_call: TRBV27; j_call: TRBJ2-5; cdr3_aa: CASSLDWTAAQETQYF
clone_size: many; v_call: TRBV5-6; j_call: TRBJ2-2; cdr3_aa: CASSRTENTGELFF
clone_size: few; v_call: TRBV5-1; j_call: TRBJ1-1; cdr3_aa: CASSLASTGEYTEAFF
clone_size: many; v_call: TRBV5-1; j_call: TRBJ2-1; cdr3_aa: CASSLDTSGGYNEQFF
clone_size: .; v_call: TRBV7-9; j_call: TRBJ2-1; cdr3_aa: CASSPQGGPYNEQFF
clone_size: .; v_call: TRBV4-3; j_call: TRBJ2-1; cdr3_aa: CASSHTGHSNNEQFF
clone_size: .; v_call: TRBV15; j_call: TRBJ2-2; cdr3_aa: CATSRTRTTNTGELFF
clone_size: .; v_call: TRBV4-2; j_call: TRBJ1-2; cdr3_aa: CASSRLLVGVLPNYGYTF
clone_size: .; v_call: TRBV12-3/TRBV12-4; j_call: TRBJ2-5; cdr3_aa: CASSLDRTGVETQYF
clone_size: .; v_call: TRBV4-1; j_call: TRBJ1-3; cdr3_aa: CASSQEDSFWNTIYF
clone_size: few; v_call: TRBV27; j_call: TRBJ2-3; cdr3_aa: CASSLGAGFGDTQYF
clone_size: many; v_call: TRBV7-2; j_call: TRBJ2-3; cdr3_aa: CASSSAAGLDTQYF
clone_size: few; v_call: TRBV7-2; j_call: TRBJ2-2; cdr3_aa: CASSLPPTGELFF
clone_size: .; v_call: TRBV20-1; j_call: TRBJ2-1; cdr3_aa: CSAGNPAGSNEQFF
clone_size: few; v_call: TRBV3-1; j_call: TRBJ2-1; cdr3_aa: CASSQGGRESEQFF
clone_size: few; v_call: TRBV7-9; j_call: TRBJ1-5; cdr3_aa: CASSLASFGQPQHF
clone_size: many; v_call: TRBV5-1; j_call: TRBJ1-6; cdr3_aa: CASSLAQGASYNSPLHF
clone_size: .; v_call: TRBV9; j_call: TRBJ2-1; cdr3_aa: CASSVGFSNEQFF
clone_size: few; v_call: TRBV4-2; j_call: TRBJ1-2; cdr3_aa: CASRGGDYGYTF
clone_size: few; v_call: TRBV6-2/TRBV6-3; j_call: TRBJ2-7; cdr3_aa: CASSYMGTGTYEQYF
clone_size: many; v_call: TRBV28; j_call: TRBJ2-4; cdr3_aa: CASSLLTGGDIQYF
clone_size: few; v_call: TRBV12-3/TRBV12-4; j_call: TRBJ2-3; cdr3_aa: CASSLTASGVSTDTQYF
clone_size: many; v_call: TRBV5-1; j_call: TRBJ2-3; cdr3_aa: CASSLQLPTDTQYF
clone_size: few; v_call: TRBV9; j_call: TRBJ1-2; cdr3_aa: CASRDYRGEYGYTF
clone_size: .; v_call: TRBV29-1; j_call: TRBJ2-1; cdr3_aa: CSVFLRGSGANNEQFF
clone_size: few; v_call: TRBV4-3; j_call: TRBJ2-2; cdr3_aa: CASSPSSGVGGELFF
clone_size: few; v_call: TRBV20-1; j_call: TRBJ2-3; cdr3_aa: CSASPPTGTDTQYF
clone_size: few; v_call: TRBV20-1; j_call: TRBJ2-1; cdr3_aa: CSARAYNSYNEQFF